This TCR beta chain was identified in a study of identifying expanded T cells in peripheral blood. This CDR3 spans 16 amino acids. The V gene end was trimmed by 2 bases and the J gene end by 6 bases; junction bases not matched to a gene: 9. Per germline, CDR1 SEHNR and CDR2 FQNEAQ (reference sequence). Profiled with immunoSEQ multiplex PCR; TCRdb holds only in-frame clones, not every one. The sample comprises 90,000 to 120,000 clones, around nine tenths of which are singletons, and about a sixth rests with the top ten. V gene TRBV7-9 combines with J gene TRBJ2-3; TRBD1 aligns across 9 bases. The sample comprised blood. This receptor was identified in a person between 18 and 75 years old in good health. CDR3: CASSLIRTGVLDTQYF. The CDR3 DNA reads TGTGCCAGCAGCTTAATTAGGACAGGGGTTTTGGATACGCAGTATTTT.